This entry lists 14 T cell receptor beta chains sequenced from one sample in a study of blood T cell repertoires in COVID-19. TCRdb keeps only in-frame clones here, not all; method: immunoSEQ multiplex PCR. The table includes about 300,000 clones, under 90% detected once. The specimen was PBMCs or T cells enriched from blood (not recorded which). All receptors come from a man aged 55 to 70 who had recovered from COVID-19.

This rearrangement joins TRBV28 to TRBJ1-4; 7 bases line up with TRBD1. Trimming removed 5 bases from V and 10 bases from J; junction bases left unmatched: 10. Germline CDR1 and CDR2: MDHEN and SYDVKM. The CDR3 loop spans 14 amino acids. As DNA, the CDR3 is TGTGCCAGCAGTCGGGACAGTCTTAGGGGAAAACTGTTTTTT. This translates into CASSRDSLRGKLFF.

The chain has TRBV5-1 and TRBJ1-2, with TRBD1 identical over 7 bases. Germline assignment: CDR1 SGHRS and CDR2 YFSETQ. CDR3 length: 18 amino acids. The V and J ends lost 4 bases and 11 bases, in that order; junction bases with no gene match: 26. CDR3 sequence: CASSRTFPGQTFDVGYTF. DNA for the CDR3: TGCGCCAGCAGCCGTACCTTTCCGGGACAGACCTTCGATGTGGGATACACCTTC.

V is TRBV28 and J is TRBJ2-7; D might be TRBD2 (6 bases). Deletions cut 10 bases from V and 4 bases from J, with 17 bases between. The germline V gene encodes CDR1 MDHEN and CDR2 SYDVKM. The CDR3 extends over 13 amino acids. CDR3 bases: TGTGCCACCACACGGGACTCCACGTACGAGCAGTACTTC. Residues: CATTRDSTYEQYF.

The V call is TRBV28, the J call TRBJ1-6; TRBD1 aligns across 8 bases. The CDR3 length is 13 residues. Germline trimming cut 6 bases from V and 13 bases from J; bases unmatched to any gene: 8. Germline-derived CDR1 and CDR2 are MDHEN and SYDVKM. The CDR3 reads CASRRDRPSPLHF. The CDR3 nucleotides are TGTGCCAGCAGGCGGGACAGGCCCTCGCCCCTCCACTTT.

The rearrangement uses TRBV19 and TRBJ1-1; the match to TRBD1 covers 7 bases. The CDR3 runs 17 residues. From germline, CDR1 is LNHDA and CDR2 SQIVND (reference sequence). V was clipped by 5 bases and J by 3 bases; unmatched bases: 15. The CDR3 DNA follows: TGTGCCAGTAGTCAACTTGGGACAGCCCCGGGGGACACTGAAGCTTTCTTT. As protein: CASSQLGTAPGDTEAFF.

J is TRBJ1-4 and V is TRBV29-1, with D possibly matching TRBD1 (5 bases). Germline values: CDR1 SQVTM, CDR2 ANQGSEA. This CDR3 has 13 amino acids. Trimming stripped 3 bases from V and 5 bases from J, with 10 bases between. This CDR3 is CSVDTGLNEKLFF. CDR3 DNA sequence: TGCAGCGTTGACACAGGCCTCAATGAAAAACTGTTTTTT.

DNA for the CDR3: TGTGCCAGCAGCTTAGGAGCGGGGGACATCTATGGCTACACCTTC. Its protein product is CASSLGAGDIYGYTF. The chain carries TRBV7-9 and TRBJ1-2; D might be TRBD1 (6 bases). The V end was cut by 1 base, the J end by 4 bases, with 13 bases between. CDR3 length: 15 residues. Germline lookup yields CDR1 SEHNR and CDR2 FQNEAQ (reference sequence).

The CDR3: CASSLGGTAANYGYTF. The DNA of the CDR3 is TGTGCCAGCAGCTTAGGAGGGACAGCTGCTAACTATGGCTACACCTTC. This chain joins TRBV7-9 and TRBJ1-2; 7 bases are shared with TRBD1. V lost 1 base to trimming and J lost 0 bases; unmatched junction nucleotides: 5. Germline V CDR1 and CDR2: SEHNR, FQNEAQ (reference sequence). The CDR3 is 16 residues long.

CDR3 amino acids: CASSLTSGSYEQYF. CDR3 bases: TGTGCCAGCAGCTTGACTAGCGGCTCCTACGAGCAGTACTTC. The chain carries TRBV11-2 and TRBJ2-7, with TRBD2 matching 9 bases. There are 14 residues in the CDR3. The ends lost 3 bases at V and 0 bases at J; junction bases unmatched: 0. CDR1 and CDR2 (germline): SGHAT, FQNNGV.

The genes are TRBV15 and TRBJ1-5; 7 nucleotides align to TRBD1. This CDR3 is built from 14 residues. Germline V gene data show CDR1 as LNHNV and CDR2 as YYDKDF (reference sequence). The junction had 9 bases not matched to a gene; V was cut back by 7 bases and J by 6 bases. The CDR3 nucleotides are TGTGCCACCACGGTCAGACAGGGAGCTCAGCCCCAGCATTTT. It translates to CATTVRQGAQPQHF.

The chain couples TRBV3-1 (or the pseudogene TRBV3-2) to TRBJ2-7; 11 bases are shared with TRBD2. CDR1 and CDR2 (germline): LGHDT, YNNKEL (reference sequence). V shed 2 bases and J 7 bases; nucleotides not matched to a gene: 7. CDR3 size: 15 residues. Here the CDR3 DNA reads TGTGCCAGCAGCCAATTAGCGGGAGGGGTCCGTGAGCAGTACTTC. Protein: CASSQLAGGVREQYF.

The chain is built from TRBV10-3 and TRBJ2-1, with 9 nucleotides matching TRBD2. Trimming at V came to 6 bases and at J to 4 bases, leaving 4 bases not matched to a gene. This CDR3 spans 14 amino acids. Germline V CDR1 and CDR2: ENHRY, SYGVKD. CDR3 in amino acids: CAIREREVYNEQFF. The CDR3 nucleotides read TGTGCCATCAGAGAGCGGGAGGTTTACAATGAGCAGTTCTTC.

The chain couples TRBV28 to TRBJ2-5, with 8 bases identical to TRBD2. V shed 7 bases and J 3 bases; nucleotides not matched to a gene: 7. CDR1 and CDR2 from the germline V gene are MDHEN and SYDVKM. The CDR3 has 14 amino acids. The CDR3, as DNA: TGTGCCAGCATTCTTAGCGGGGTAAAAGAGACCCAGTACTTC. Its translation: CASILSGVKETQYF. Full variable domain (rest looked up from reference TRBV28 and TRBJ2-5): DVKVTQSSRYLVKRTGEKVFLECVQDMDHENMFWYRQDPGLGLRLIYFSYDVKMKEKGDIPEGYSVSREKKERFSLILESASTNQTSMYLCASILSGVKETQYFGPGTRLLVL.

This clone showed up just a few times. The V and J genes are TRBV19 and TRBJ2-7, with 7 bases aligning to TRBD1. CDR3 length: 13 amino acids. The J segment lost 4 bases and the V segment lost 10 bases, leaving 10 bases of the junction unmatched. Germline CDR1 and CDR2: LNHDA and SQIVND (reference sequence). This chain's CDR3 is CATSRQGGYEQYF. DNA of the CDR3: TGTGCCACCTCTCGACAGGGTGGTTACGAGCAGTACTTC.